The 32 T cell receptor beta chains listed next were all sequenced from one sample in a study of cytomegalovirus exposure and HLA in healthy donors. PCR was performed using 60 Vbeta and 13 Jbeta primers. Sequencing was performed with immunoSEQ multiplex PCR; in TCRdb, only in-frame clones are kept and a portion is missing. The sample records approximately 100,000 clones, roughly 81% being singletons. Sequencing was carried out using PBMCs. The receptor set was obtained from a man in his forties in good health and CMV-seronegative.

The V and J genes are TRBV27 and TRBJ1-1; D not resolved. The CDR3 consists of 14 residues. Between the trimmed V and J ends, which lost 7 bases and 2 bases, there was a span of 14 bases. CDR1 and CDR2 (germline): MNHEY, SMNVEV (reference sequence). As DNA, the CDR3 is TGTGCCAGCACTTCTGTTTGGAGTAACACTGAAGCTTTCTTT. Its protein product is CASTSVWSNTEAFF.

The rearrangement links TRBV5-1 to TRBJ1-6; tentatively, D is TRBD1 (6 bases). CDR3 length: 15 amino acids. The germline CDR1 and CDR2 sequences are SGHRS and YFSETQ. V was trimmed by 3 bases and J by 4 bases, leaving 11 bases between them. In DNA, the CDR3 is TGCGCCAGCAGCTCCGGGACACTTTATAATTCACCCCTCCACTTT. Translation gives CASSSGTLYNSPLHF.

This clone was counted between two and nine times. The chain employs TRBV5-6 and TRBJ2-1; D possibly corresponds to TRBD2 (6 bases). The germline gives CDR1 SGHDT, CDR2 YYEEEE. This CDR3 has 15 amino acids. Trimming took off 5 bases at V and 8 bases at J, with 20 bases between the two ends. This CDR3 is CASRLAGWVSDEQFF. The CDR3 bases are TGTGCCAGCAGGCTGGCGGGGTGGGTATCAGATGAGCAGTTCTTC.

The chain couples TRBV4-1 to TRBJ2-7; D call uncertain. The CDR3 has 15 amino acids. The V end lost 0 bases, the J end lost 5 bases, and 14 bases lay between the germline ends. Germline loops: CDR1 MGHRA, CDR2 YSYEKL. The CDR3: CASSQDSLELDEQYF. CDR3 nucleotides: TGCGCCAGCAGCCAAGATTCCTTGGAGTTGGACGAGCAGTACTTC.

The chain joins TRBV7-9 to TRBJ2-3, with a tentative D call TRBD1 (6 bases). There are 15 residues in the CDR3. Trimming stripped 1 base from V and 1 base from J, with 9 bases between. Germline-derived CDR1 and CDR2 are SEHNR and FQNEAQ (reference sequence). The CDR3 reads CASSLVGAGTDTQYF. The CDR3 bases are TGTGCCAGCAGCTTAGTGGGGGCAGGCACAGATACGCAGTATTTT.

CDR3 nucleotides: TGTGCCAGCAGTGCATCCAGGGAAACTGAAGCTTTCTTT. Its translation is CASSASRETEAFF. The chain uses TRBV2 and TRBJ1-1, with D possibly TRBD1 on 5 matching bases. Deletions cut 4 bases from V and 5 bases from J, with 11 bases between. The length of the CDR3 is 13 residues. CDR1 is SNHLY and CDR2 is FYNNEI in the germline V gene.

V usage is TRBV6-1 and J usage is TRBJ2-1, with TRBD1 matching 8 bases. Germline assignment: CDR1 MNHNS and CDR2 SASEGT. The CDR3 loop spans 15 amino acids. V lost 4 bases, J lost 7 bases, and 9 bases stayed unmatched. The CDR3 coding sequence is TGTGCCAGCAGTGCCGGACAGGGATGGCTGAATGAGCAGTTCTTC. Translation: CASSAGQGWLNEQFF.

This clone occurred once. The CDR3 nucleotides are TGTGCCAGCAGTTTTGGGGCAGGAACTCAAGAGACCCAGTACTTC. It is translated as CASSFGAGTQETQYF. The chain carries TRBV27 and TRBJ2-5, with a tentative D call TRBD1 (5 bases). The CDR3 is 15 amino acids. Trimming removed 3 bases at V and 2 bases at J, with 13 bases between. The V gene's germline CDR1 is MNHEY and CDR2 SMNVEV (reference sequence).

This clone was seen a handful of times. The V gene is TRBV2, the J gene TRBJ2-5; TRBD2 matches at 10 bases. CDR3 length: 16 residues. The trim removed 0 bases at V and 2 bases at J, leaving 3 bases unmatched. Germline V gives CDR1 SNHLY, CDR2 FYNNEI. CDR3 region: CASSEAPSGGQETQYF. Written as DNA, the CDR3 is TGTGCCAGCAGTGAAGCTCCTAGCGGGGGTCAAGAGACCCAGTACTTC.

The rearrangement uses TRBV5-4 and TRBJ2-5; 9 nucleotides agree with TRBD1. The CDR3 sequence is 14 residues long. V trimming: 4 bases; J trimming: 2 bases; junction bases outside the gene matches: 3. Germline V gene sequence: CDR1 SGHNT, CDR2 YYREEE (reference sequence). CDR3 region: CASSPGQGQETQYF. For the CDR3, the DNA is TGTGCCAGCAGCCCGGGACAGGGTCAAGAGACCCAGTACTTC.

V is TRBV27 and J is TRBJ1-2; 9 nucleotides agree with TRBD1. Per germline, CDR1 MNHEY and CDR2 SMNVEV (reference sequence). The CDR3 consists of 13 residues. Losses at the gene ends were 2 bases for V and 6 bases for J; bases not matched to a gene: 1. CDR3 in DNA: TGTGCCAGCAGTTTAGGGACAGGGAATGGCTACACCTTC. It encodes CASSLGTGNGYTF.

This clone was seen only a few times. This chain's CDR3 is CASSTDTEAFF. The CDR3 region has the DNA TGTGCCAGCAGCACAGACACTGAAGCTTTCTTT. The genes are TRBV7-9 and TRBJ1-1; D call uncertain. The germline V gene encodes CDR1 SEHNR and CDR2 FQNEAQ (reference sequence). The length of the CDR3 is 11 residues. V was cut by 5 bases and J by 3 bases, with 4 bases left in between.

On this clone: At one of its ends the junction is not consistent with the germline gene, which may arise from a read error. The chain recombines TRBV29-1 with TRBJ1-5; D is undetermined. This CDR3 has 11 amino acids. Looked up from germline, CDR1 is SQVTM and CDR2 is ANQGSEA. The DNA of the CDR3 is TGCAGCGTTAGACAAGATCAGCTCCAGCATTTT. Protein sequence: CSVRQDQLQHF.

The rearrangement uses TRBV2 and TRBJ1-6, with D perhaps TRBD1 (6 bases). Trimming pared 2 bases from V and 6 bases from J, leaving 8 bases between. CDR3 length: 14 amino acids. In germline, CDR1 is SNHLY, CDR2 FYNNEI. CDR3 sequence: CASSERGGNSPLHF. DNA for the CDR3: TGTGCCAGCAGTGAAAGGGGGGGTAATTCACCCCTCCACTTT. The full variable domain, rest sourced from reference TRBV2 and TRBJ1-6, is EPEVTQTPSHQVTQMGQEVILRCVPISNHLYFYWYRQILGQKVEFLVSFYNNEISEKSEIFDDQFSVERPDGSNFTLKIRSTKLEDSAMYFCASSERGGNSPLHFGNGTRLTVT.

J is TRBJ2-5 and V is TRBV7-2; 8 bases agree with TRBD2. The germline CDR1 and CDR2 sequences are SGHTA and FQGNSA. Trimming at V came to 5 bases and at J to 1 base, leaving 15 bases not matched to a gene. The length of the CDR3 is 18 residues. The CDR3 coding sequence is TGTGCCAGCAGCCCGAAGGAGGCGGGGGGCTTCCTCCAAGAGACCCAGTACTTC. This translates into CASSPKEAGGFLQETQYF.

This chain connects TRBV5-1 to TRBJ1-1; 7 bases map to TRBD1. Germline CDR1 is SGHRS and CDR2 is YFSETQ. CDR3 length: 15 residues. V trimming: 5 bases; J trimming: 0 bases; junction bases outside the gene matches: 7. CDR3 in DNA: TGCGCCAGCAGAGAATGGACAGGACTGAACACTGAAGCTTTCTTT. As protein: CASREWTGLNTEAFF.

The chain has TRBV5-1 and TRBJ1-4; D call uncertain. This CDR3 has 15 amino acids. Germline lookup yields CDR1 SGHRS and CDR2 YFSETQ. V was cut by 7 bases and J by 6 bases, with 19 bases left in between. The CDR3 sequence is CASGPVGFGDEKLFF. Here the CDR3 DNA reads TGCGCCAGCGGCCCCGTAGGGTTCGGGGATGAAAAACTGTTTTTT.

The chain has TRBV6-5 and TRBJ1-1, with D possibly being TRBD1 (5 bases). Germline values: CDR1 MNHEY, CDR2 SVGAGI. CDR3 length equals 13 residues. The V end lost 6 bases, the J end lost 4 bases, and 12 bases lay between the germline ends. The CDR3 bases are TGTGCCAGCAGCCTCCTGGGGGGCACTGAAGCTTTCTTT. It codes for CASSLLGGTEAFF.

The chain employs TRBV2 and TRBJ1-1; D is perhaps TRBD1 (5 bases). This CDR3 is 17 amino acids long. V lost 5 bases, J lost 5 bases, and 24 bases lay in between. Germline CDR1 and CDR2: SNHLY and FYNNEI. Here the CDR3 reads CASSLTDVPMKVTEAFF. The CDR3 nucleotides read TGTGCCAGCAGTTTGACAGATGTCCCGATGAAAGTTACTGAAGCTTTCTTT.

The V gene is TRBV5-1, the J gene TRBJ1-2; TRBD1 might be the D (5 bases). The V end lost 3 bases, the J end lost 7 bases, and 13 bases lay between the germline ends. The CDR3 is 13 residues long. Germline V gene data show CDR1 as SGHRS and CDR2 as YFSETQ. In DNA form, the CDR3 reads TGCGCCAGCAGCTCTGACAGTCCGGTTGGCTACACCTTC. Its protein product is CASSSDSPVGYTF.

The chain couples TRBV19 to TRBJ2-5; 10 nucleotides match TRBD2. V shed 5 bases and J 3 bases; nucleotides not matched to a gene: 12. From germline, CDR1 is LNHDA and CDR2 SQIVND (reference sequence). This CDR3 spans 17 amino acids. This CDR3 reads CASSPLAGLAEKETQYF. The CDR3 DNA reads as TGTGCCAGTAGTCCCCTGGCTGGACTAGCGGAAAAAGAGACCCAGTACTTC.

This clone was recorded a few times. The chain carries TRBV25-1 and TRBJ1-1; the match to TRBD1 covers 7 bases. The germline gives CDR1 MGHDK, CDR2 SYGVNS. The CDR3 is 12 residues long. Trimming at V came to 3 bases and at J to 9 bases, leaving 4 bases not matched to a gene. The CDR3 coding sequence is TGTGCCAGCAGTGAGACAGGGTCAAAAGCTTTCTTT. This sequence encodes CASSETGSKAFF.

As DNA, the CDR3 is TGTGCCAGCAGCAGGGGGACTGGGGCTTTCTTT. Translation gives CASSRGTGAFF. The V gene is TRBV2, the J gene TRBJ1-1, with TRBD1 matching 7 bases. Germline V gene sequence: CDR1 SNHLY, CDR2 FYNNEI. The V and J ends lost 6 bases and 11 bases, in that order; junction bases with no gene match: 6. CDR3 size: 11 residues. Combining the CDR3 with reference TRBV2 and TRBJ1-1 gives the whole variable domain EPEVTQTPSHQVTQMGQEVILRCVPISNHLYFYWYRQILGQKVEFLVSFYNNEISEKSEIFDDQFSVERPDGSNFTLKIRSTKLEDSAMYFCASSRGTGAFFGQGTRLTVV.

This clone appeared a single time. The rearrangement links TRBV2 to TRBJ1-1; D perhaps matches TRBD1 (6 bases). The germline V and J ends were trimmed by 6 bases and 1 base, with 9 bases remaining between them. Germline V lookup: CDR1 SNHLY, CDR2 FYNNEI. The CDR3 extends over 13 amino acids. The CDR3 DNA reads TGTGCCAGCAGGGGGACACAGAACACTGAAGCTTTCTTT. It codes for CASRGTQNTEAFF.

V is TRBV11-2 and J is TRBJ2-7; 7 bases fit TRBD1. This CDR3 region has 14 residues. Germline V gene data show CDR1 as SGHAT and CDR2 as FQNNGV. Unmatched junction bases numbered 6, after V lost 5 bases and J lost 2 bases. Here the CDR3 reads CASSHPGGPYEQYF. The CDR3 DNA is TGTGCCAGCAGCCATCCAGGGGGTCCCTACGAGCAGTACTTC.

The rearrangement joins TRBV18 to TRBJ2-5; the match to TRBD1 covers 10 bases. Trimming took 4 bases from V and 2 from J; bases not matched to a gene: 7. The length of the CDR3 is 16 residues. Germline assignment: CDR1 KGHSH and CDR2 LQKENI. The CDR3 region has the DNA TGTGCCAGCTCACTAAATCCGGGACAGGGGCAAGAGACCCAGTACTTC. Translated: CASSLNPGQGQETQYF.

In nucleotides, the CDR3 is TGCGCCAGCAGTCATCACGCTAGCGGGGGTAACTCCTACGAGCAGTACTTC. Its translation: CASSHHASGGNSYEQYF. The chain links TRBV10-2 to TRBJ2-7, with 10 bases lining up with TRBD2. J gave up 0 bases and V 5 bases, and 10 bases lay outside the gene matches. The CDR3 runs 17 residues. Germline assignment: CDR1 WSHSY and CDR2 SAAADI.

The chain employs TRBV28 and TRBJ2-7; D possibly corresponds to TRBD2 (6 bases). With 4 bases removed from V and 0 bases from J, the gap between germline ends came to 13 bases. The germline V gene has CDR1 MDHEN and CDR2 SYDVKM. The CDR3 contains 15 residues. CDR3 in amino acids: CASSSAASVSYEQYF. The CDR3 DNA reads as TGTGCCAGCAGTTCCGCCGCTAGCGTCTCCTACGAGCAGTACTTC.

The chain recombines TRBV18 with TRBJ2-3; TRBD2 matches 10 bases. This CDR3 has 16 residues. Germline values: CDR1 KGHSH, CDR2 LQKENI. V gave up 3 bases and J gave up 6 bases; unmatched junction bases: 9. The CDR3, as DNA: TGTGCCAGCTCACCTCGGCGGCCTAGCGGGGGCGATACGCAGTATTTT. It yields the protein CASSPRRPSGGDTQYF.

This chain links TRBV5-1 with TRBJ2-7, with 9 bases fitting TRBD1. Germline V CDR1 and CDR2: SGHRS, YFSETQ. V shed 4 bases and J 13 bases; nucleotides not matched to a gene: 15. The CDR3 runs to 14 residues. The chain's CDR3 is CASSGGTGTFGHYF. CDR3 nucleotides: TGCGCCAGCAGCGGCGGGACAGGGACCTTCGGGCATTACTTC.

V usage is TRBV5-1 and J usage is TRBJ1-5, with a tentative D call TRBD1 (5 bases). Trimming left V 6 bases short and J 2 bases short, with 15 bases between. In germline, CDR1 is SGHRS, CDR2 YFSETQ. This CDR3 has 15 residues. The CDR3 sequence is CASNLVEQGNQPQHF. CDR3 DNA sequence: TGCGCCAGCAATCTTGTGGAACAGGGCAATCAGCCCCAGCATTTT.

The chain employs TRBV5-1 and TRBJ2-4; 8 bases map to TRBD1. The CDR3 spans 14 residues. The germline V gene has CDR1 SGHRS and CDR2 YFSETQ. V lost 3 bases and J lost 8; bases outside the gene matches: 7. CDR3 loop: CASSSGQGWDIQYF. Here the CDR3 DNA reads TGCGCCAGCAGCTCAGGACAGGGTTGGGACATTCAGTACTTC.